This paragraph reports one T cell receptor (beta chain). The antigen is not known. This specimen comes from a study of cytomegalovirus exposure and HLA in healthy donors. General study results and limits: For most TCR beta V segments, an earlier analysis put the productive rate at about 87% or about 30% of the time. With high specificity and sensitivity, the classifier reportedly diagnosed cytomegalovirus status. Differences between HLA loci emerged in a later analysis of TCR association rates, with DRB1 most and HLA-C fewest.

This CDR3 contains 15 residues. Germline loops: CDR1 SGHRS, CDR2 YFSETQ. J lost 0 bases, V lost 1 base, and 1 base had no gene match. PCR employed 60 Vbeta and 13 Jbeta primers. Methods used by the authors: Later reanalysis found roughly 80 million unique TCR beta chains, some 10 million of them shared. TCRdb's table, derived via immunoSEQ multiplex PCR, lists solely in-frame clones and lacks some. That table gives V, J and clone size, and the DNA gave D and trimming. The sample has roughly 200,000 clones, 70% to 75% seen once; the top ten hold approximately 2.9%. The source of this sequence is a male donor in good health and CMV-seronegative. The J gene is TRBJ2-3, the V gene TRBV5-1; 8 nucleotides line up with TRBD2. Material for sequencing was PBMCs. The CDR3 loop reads CASSLTGGSTDTQYF. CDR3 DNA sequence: TGCGCCAGCAGCTTGACGGGAGGGAGCACAGATACGCAGTATTTT.